This entry concerns a single T cell receptor beta chain. The specificity of this receptor is unknown. No base quality information exists; no much larger clone differs at one position. These data are taken from a study of T-cell reconstitution after alpha-beta-depleted transplantation in children (dated by TCRdb to about 2016). About the full investigation: Using TCR repertoire profiling, the study quantitatively followed how T-cell immune reconstitution unfolded in children after TCRalphabeta/CD19-depleted allogeneic hematopoietic cell transplantation. Overall study results and their limits: Apparently early alphabetaT-cell count recovery about two months after transplant reportedly relied on only several hundred rapidly expanded clones derived from non-depleted graft cells. Over the following months the frequencies of hyperexpanded clones went down, and after one year T-cell counts and TCRbeta diversity were mostly credited to newly produced T cells. The high TCRbeta diversity at day 60 in some patients was ascribed to recipient T cells and intrathymic progenitors that had survived conditioning.

Library preparation was by PCR. The sequencer listed for this sample is Illumina HiSeq 2500. Molecular barcoding was employed in the preparation of TCR libraries, with unique molecular identifiers being used to normalize TCRbeta repertoire quantification. TCRdb applied fastp at Q25 and MiXCR to the public reads, then kept only in-frame beta chains. Each CDR3 protein appears once, grouped with its most common genes and DNA. This sample has 700,000 to 850,000 distinct CDR3 sequences in its table, and about 15% of those were observed once. The ten most abundant clones make up roughly 4.8% of the sample. The CDR3 goes from the cysteine to the phenylalanine over 15 residues. The read is trimmed to its CDR3 DNA, 45 bases read in frame from base 1. The junction shows trimming of 4 bases on V and 5 bases on J, and the gene matches do not reach 5 bases of it. Based on the germline V gene, the CDR1 and CDR2 sequences are MRHNA and SNTAGT.

According to the study, the label for this sample's treatment or condition signals: allogeneic hematopoietic cell transplantation with graft depleted of TCRalphabeta T cells and CD19 B cells. The transplant recipients were children given TCRalphabeta/CD19-depleted allogeneic hematopoietic cell grafts. Material: PBMCs, mostly from graft donor cells, obtained 360 days after TCRalphabeta/CD19-depleted stem cell transplant. This chain is built from TRBV6-4 and TRBJ2-5, with 12 central nucleotides matching TRBD2. The source is a male patient aged 10-17 years who had a stem cell transplant for acute lymphoblastic leukemia, so the T cells may come from the graft donor. The DNA is TGTGCCAGCAGTGCTCTAGCGGGAGGGCGTGAGACCCAGTACTTC. Its amino acids are CASSALAGGRETQYF.